This entry is about one TCR beta chain. Antigen specificity is unknown. The data were obtained in a study of shared clonotypes between healthy human individuals. In the study overall: Researchers assigned three CD4 naive, three CD4 memory, two CD8 naive and one CD8 memory plate to each donor.

Germline CDR1 is ENHRY and CDR2 is SYGVKD. V trimming: 10 bases; J trimming: 6 bases; junction bases outside the gene matches: 11. This CDR3 is built from 13 residues. Whole-study findings and limits: Researchers found naive subsets generally carried larger estimated richness than memory subsets. Across a handful of donors, naive CD4 shared roughly 5%, naive CD8 more than 3%, memory CD4 more than 2%, memory CD8 0.4% to 0.5%. Generation probability values for non-shared clonotypes were lower than those for clonotypes shared by all four donors.

Clones were read by immunoSEQ multiplex PCR, and TCRdb kept only the in-frame ones, dropping some. The sample yields a few million clones, approximately 96% seen once. This chain connects TRBV10-3 to TRBJ2-7, with 8 bases lining up with TRBD2. The sample comprised naive CD4+ T cells sorted from blood. Subset: CD45RA+ positively selected. This clonotype was obtained from a man aged 18 to 35 in good health. The CDR3 DNA reads as TGTGCCACGTTGATAGCGGGATTGGGCGAGCAGTACTTC. This translates into CATLIAGLGEQYF.